These 29 T cell receptor beta chains came from one sample sequenced in a study of spatial heterogeneity in lung cancer. TCRdb fed the 5' RACE reads into MiXCR, producing one record per CDR3 protein. Of 9,000 to 10,000 distinct CDR3 sequences listed, around a quarter are singletons. Time point reported: blood at routine non-recurrence follow-up after resection. Material: PBMCs, obtained at follow-up. These receptors came from a female donor with early-stage non-small cell lung cancer.

J is TRBJ1-1 and V is TRBV30, with TRBD1 matching over 10 bases. With V trimmed by 5 bases and J by 11 bases, 8 bases remained unmatched. From germline, CDR1 is GTSNPN and CDR2 SVGIG (reference sequence). The CDR3 is made up of 12 amino acids. The CDR3 DNA reads TGTGCCTGGCGCCGGGACAGGGGACGGGCTTTCTTT. Amino acid sequence: CAWRRDRGRAFF.

The chain joins TRBV29-1 to TRBJ2-5, with D uncertain. Germline CDR1 reads SQVTM; CDR2 reads ANQGSEA. The CDR3 has 14 amino acids. Trimming removed 5 bases from V and 2 bases from J, with 15 bases in between. CDR3: CSVLQWVWQETQYF. CDR3 coding DNA: TGCAGCGTTCTCCAATGGGTATGGCAAGAGACCCAGTACTTC.

This clonotype was observed a few times. The chain links TRBV5-5 to TRBJ1-5; possible D gene TRBD1, 5 bases. The CDR3 length is 16 residues. Germline CDR1 is SGHKS and CDR2 is YYEKEE (reference sequence). V was shortened by 1 base and J by 2 bases, with 13 bases between the two germline ends. This CDR3 reads CASSLRWGSGNQPQHF. In DNA form, the CDR3 reads TGTGCCAGCAGCTTGCGATGGGGCAGTGGCAATCAGCCCCAGCATTTT.

This clonotype occurred a few times. The chain links TRBV5-1 to TRBJ2-7; 8 bases match TRBD1. CDR1 is SGHRS and CDR2 is YFSETQ in the germline V gene. This CDR3 region has 15 residues. V was clipped by 3 bases and J by 1 base; unmatched bases: 6. As DNA, the CDR3 is TGCGCCAGCAGCTGGGGGACAGGCCCTTCCTACGAGCAGTACTTC. This codes for CASSWGTGPSYEQYF.

The chain employs TRBV5-1 and TRBJ2-7; 7 bases are shared with TRBD2. The CDR3 sequence is 16 residues long. The junction had 11 bases not matched to a gene; V was cut back by 0 bases and J by 5 bases. Germline V gene data show CDR1 as SGHRS and CDR2 as YFSETQ. The CDR3 DNA follows: TGCGCCAGCAGCTTGGGGGCGGGAGCCCCCCCTGACGAGCAGTACTTC. It encodes CASSLGAGAPPDEQYF.

This clonotype showed up just a few times. The chain's CDR3 is CASSLPGAAGYTF. The CDR3 nucleotides are TGTGCCAGCAGTTTACCGGGGGCGGCTGGCTACACCTTC. The chain joins TRBV28 to TRBJ1-2; D may be TRBD1 (6 bases). The CDR3 is 13 residues long. CDR1 is MDHEN, CDR2 SYDVKM, per germline. V was pared by 2 bases and J by 7 bases, with 11 bases between.

This clonotype was picked up one time. J is TRBJ2-7 and V is TRBV28, with D hard to call. The ends were cut back, 3 bases at V and 0 bases at J, with 12 bases in the middle. Per germline, CDR1 MDHEN and CDR2 SYDVKM. The CDR3 covers 15 residues. The CDR3 DNA follows: TGTGCCAGCAGTTTCTCCTATAGGAGCTCCTACGAGCAGTACTTC. It is translated as CASSFSYRSSYEQYF.

In its sample, this clonotype is medium-sized (0.01 to 0.1%). The chain couples TRBV5-4 to TRBJ2-2; 12 bases align to TRBD2. This CDR3 has 16 amino acids. Germline V gene data show CDR1 as SGHNT and CDR2 as YYREEE (reference sequence). With V trimmed by 4 bases and J by 6 bases, 7 bases remained unmatched. Here the CDR3 reads CASSLQTSGRAGELFF. CDR3 bases: TGTGCCAGCAGCCTACAGACTAGCGGGAGAGCCGGGGAGCTGTTTTTT.

The chain couples TRBV19 to TRBJ2-1; 8 nucleotides line up with TRBD2. Germline-derived CDR1 and CDR2 are LNHDA and SQIVND (reference sequence). CDR3 length equals 18 residues. V was pared by 0 bases and J by 8 bases, with 15 bases of the junction left unmatched. Here the CDR3 DNA reads TGTGCCAGTAGTATAGATCTTGCCATAGCGGGGATTGAAGATGAGCAGTTCTTC. Translation: CASSIDLAIAGIEDEQFF.

This clonotype was seen only a few times. The gene calls are TRBV28 and TRBJ2-3, with TRBD2 matching 7 bases. V lost 11 bases, J lost 4 bases, and 6 bases stayed unmatched. The germline V gene encodes CDR1 MDHEN and CDR2 SYDVKM. The CDR3 runs to 12 residues. The CDR3 DNA reads TGTGCCCATAGCGGGTTGGCAGATACGCAGTATTTT. It yields the protein CAHSGLADTQYF.

The sample holds a few counts of this clonotype. V is TRBV5-1 and J is TRBJ2-1; maybe TRBD2 (5 bases). Germline CDR1 is SGHRS and CDR2 is YFSETQ. This CDR3 region has 16 residues. Between the trimmed V and J ends, which lost 0 bases and 0 bases, there was a span of 10 bases. The CDR3 protein is CASSLEVASSYNEQFF. The DNA for the CDR3 is TGCGCCAGCAGCTTGGAGGTAGCGAGCTCCTACAATGAGCAGTTCTTC.

This clonotype was detected a few times. The CDR3 DNA reads TGTGCCAGCAGATCGGACGGGGCTAATGAAAAACTGTTTTTT. It encodes CASRSDGANEKLFF. V usage is TRBV2 and J usage is TRBJ1-4; unclear D gene. The germline V gene has CDR1 SNHLY and CDR2 FYNNEI. The CDR3 extends over 14 amino acids. Trimming shortened V by 6 bases and J by 3 bases, and 11 bases separated the two germline ends.

The chain uses TRBV10-3 and TRBJ2-7, with D uncertain. Germline values: CDR1 ENHRY, CDR2 SYGVKD. V was cut by 3 bases and J by 4 bases, with 7 bases left in between. The CDR3 sequence is 12 residues long. The CDR3 region is CAISERTYEQYF. CDR3 DNA: TGTGCCATCAGTGAAAGAACTTACGAGCAGTACTTC.

In this sample, this clonotype turned up a few times. The J gene is TRBJ2-3, the V gene TRBV6-4; 10 bases map to TRBD2. Looked up from germline, CDR1 is MRHNA and CDR2 is SNTAGT. CDR3 length: 15 residues. V was pared by 4 bases and J by 5 bases, with 6 bases of the junction left unmatched. CDR3 loop: CASSATSGFGDTQYF. The CDR3 coding sequence is TGTGCCAGCAGTGCGACTAGCGGGTTCGGAGATACGCAGTATTTT.

This clonotype was observed a handful of times. The chain has TRBV19 and TRBJ1-4; D unclear. The CDR3 length is 14 residues. In germline, CDR1 is LNHDA, CDR2 SQIVND (reference sequence). V lost 3 bases, J lost 3 bases, and 8 bases lay in between. CDR3 protein: CASSISASNEKLFF. CDR3 sequence (DNA): TGTGCCAGTAGTATTTCGGCCTCTAATGAAAAACTGTTTTTT. The entire variable domain, with the rest obtained from reference TRBV19 and TRBJ1-4, is as follows: DGGITQSPKYLFRKEGQNVTLSCEQNLNHDAMYWYRQDPGQGLRLIYYSQIVNDFQKGDIAEGYSVSREKKESFPLTVTSAQKNPTAFYLCASSISASNEKLFFGSGTQLSVL.

This chain connects TRBV7-9 to TRBJ2-1; 9 nucleotides agree with TRBD2. CDR3 length: 16 amino acids. Germline V CDR1 and CDR2: SEHNR, FQNEAQ (reference sequence). V shed 1 base, J shed 6 bases, and the junction held 7 bases outside the gene matches. CDR3 amino acids: CASSLDAGGTLNEQFF. CDR3 bases: TGTGCCAGCAGCTTAGATGCGGGAGGGACGCTCAATGAGCAGTTCTTC. Filled out from reference TRBV7-9 and TRBJ2-1, the complete variable domain reads DTGVSQNPRHKITKRGQNVTFRCDPISEHNRLYWYRQTLGQGPEFLTYFQNEAQLEKSRLLSDRFSAERPKGSFSTLEIQRTEQGDSAMYLCASSLDAGGTLNEQFFGPGTRLTVL.

This clonotype came up a few times. The chain joins TRBV25-1 to TRBJ2-7; D may be TRBD1 (6 bases). The CDR3 runs to 17 residues. The germline CDR1 and CDR2 sequences are MGHDK and SYGVNS. The V gene lost 4 bases and the J gene lost 4 bases, with 23 bases spanning the gap. As DNA, the CDR3 is TGTGCCAGCAGTGTAGGAACAGGGAGACAGGACCTATACGAGCAGTACTTC. This translates into CASSVGTGRQDLYEQYF.

In its sample, this clonotype is medium-sized (0.01 to 0.1%). CDR3 sequence reads: CAISEMGDTQYF. CDR3 nucleotides: TGTGCCATCAGTGAGATGGGGGATACGCAGTATTTT. This sequence joins TRBV10-3 and TRBJ2-3; D not resolved. Germline loops: CDR1 ENHRY, CDR2 SYGVKD. The CDR3 is made up of 12 amino acids. V dropped 2 bases and J dropped 6 bases, with 6 bases sitting between them.

This clonotype has only a few counts. The chain uses TRBV2 and TRBJ2-5; 8 bases agree with TRBD1. The germline gives CDR1 SNHLY, CDR2 FYNNEI. The junction had 8 bases not matched to a gene; V was cut back by 10 bases and J by 4 bases. There are 13 residues in the CDR3. The CDR3, as DNA: TGTGCCACAAGACAGGGGCAAACAGAGACCCAGTACTTC. This sequence encodes CATRQGQTETQYF.

This clonotype was detected only a few times. This chain joins TRBV7-2 and TRBJ1-1; 8 bases line up with TRBD1. Trimming removed 3 bases from V and 0 bases from J; junction bases left unmatched: 3. The CDR3 totals 15 residues. Germline CDR1 SGHTA, CDR2 FQGNSA. CDR3: CASSLTTGVNTEAFF. The CDR3 DNA follows: TGTGCCAGCAGCTTGACGACAGGGGTGAACACTGAAGCTTTCTTT.

By share, this clonotype counts as medium-sized. The chain recombines TRBV6-5 with TRBJ2-7; 7 bases are a match to TRBD2. Trimming cost V 2 bases and J 2 bases; bases outside gene matches: 12. From germline, CDR1 is MNHEY and CDR2 SVGAGI. The CDR3 sequence is 17 residues long. CDR3 sequence (DNA): TGTGCCAGCAGTTACGACGCTGGGCTAGCGGCTACCTACGAGCAGTACTTC. Protein sequence: CASSYDAGLAATYEQYF.

In its sample, this clonotype is medium-sized. V gene TRBV29-1 combines with J gene TRBJ2-5; 9 bases are shared with TRBD1. CDR3 size: 12 residues. V was pared by 7 bases and J by 4 bases, with 4 bases of the junction left unmatched. Germline V CDR1 and CDR2: SQVTM, ANQGSEA. The CDR3 DNA follows: TGCAGCGCACTGACAGGGGGAGAGACCCAGTACTTC. As protein: CSALTGGETQYF.

This clonotype was detected a few times. The gene calls are TRBV27 and TRBJ1-1; 7 nucleotides align to TRBD1. There are 13 residues in the CDR3. The J segment lost 11 bases and the V segment lost 5 bases, leaving 11 bases of the junction unmatched. Per the germline V gene, CDR1 is MNHEY and CDR2 is SMNVEV (reference sequence). The CDR3 loop is CASSAGQVTDAFF. In DNA, the CDR3 is TGTGCCAGCAGTGCCGGACAGGTTACGGATGCTTTCTTT.

This clonotype was detected only a few times. The rearrangement links TRBV20-1 to TRBJ2-7; D perhaps matches TRBD2 (5 bases). This CDR3 is built from 11 residues. Deletions cut 5 bases from V and 4 bases from J, with 9 bases between. Germline CDR1 DFQATT, CDR2 SNEGSKA (reference sequence). CDR3: CSASSGYEQYF. The CDR3 DNA follows: TGCAGTGCTTCCAGCGGTTACGAGCAGTACTTC.

The chain carries TRBV15 and TRBJ1-5; no definite D call. The CDR3 extends over 16 amino acids. CDR1 and CDR2 (germline): LNHNV, YYDKDF (reference sequence). V gave up 0 bases and J gave up 3 bases, with 12 bases separating them. CDR3: CATSRDLGSYNQPQHF. The CDR3 region has the DNA TGTGCCACCAGCAGAGATTTAGGGTCCTACAATCAGCCCCAGCATTTT. Together with reference TRBV15 and TRBJ1-5, the CDR3 gives the full variable domain: DAMVIQNPRYQVTQFGKPVTLSCSQTLNHNVMYWYQQKSSQAPKLLFHYYDKDFNNEADTPDNFQSRRPNTSFCFLDIRSPGLGDTAMYLCATSRDLGSYNQPQHFGDGTRLSIL.

The chain couples TRBV24-1 to TRBJ2-1; no clear D gene. The CDR3 contains 16 residues. Germline V CDR1 and CDR2: KGHDR, SFDVKD. V was shortened by 2 bases and J by 4 bases, with 14 bases between the two germline ends. The CDR3 region has the DNA TGTGCCACCAGTGATTCGATCCGGACGGATTACAATGAGCAGTTCTTC. Protein sequence: CATSDSIRTDYNEQFF.

V and J are TRBV11-2 and TRBJ2-6; D gene unclear. V lost 5 bases and J lost 3, with 8 bases in between. CDR1 SGHAT and CDR2 FQNNGV come from the germline V gene. This CDR3 has 14 amino acids. CDR3 nucleotides: TGTGCCAGCAGCCTTTCCGGTGGGGCCAACGTCCTGACTTTC. As protein: CASSLSGGANVLTF.

The J gene is TRBJ2-3, the V gene TRBV28; no firm D call. The CDR3 length is 12 residues. V was pared by 6 bases and J by 6 bases, with 10 bases between. CDR1 is MDHEN and CDR2 is SYDVKM in the germline V gene. The CDR3: CASRHPRDTQYF. CDR3 coding DNA: TGTGCCAGCAGACACCCTAGGGATACGCAGTATTTT.

This clonotype was seen a few times. V and J are TRBV4-1 and TRBJ2-1, with 10 bases fitting TRBD2. The ends lost 0 bases at V and 4 bases at J; junction bases unmatched: 3. Germline assignment: CDR1 MGHRA and CDR2 YSYEKL. The CDR3 spans 16 residues. CDR3 amino acids: CASSQDLAGVYNEQFF. In DNA form, the CDR3 reads TGCGCCAGCAGCCAAGATCTAGCGGGAGTGTACAATGAGCAGTTCTTC.